A single sample is the source of the 10 T cell receptor beta chains below, sequenced in a study of T cell responses to AZD1222 COVID-19 vaccine. Clones were read by immunoSEQ multiplex PCR, and TCRdb kept only the in-frame ones, dropping some. The data hold 130,000 to 150,000 clones, with around 91% observed a single time. The sample in question was peripheral blood, obtained on day 0 of AZD1222 vaccination. These receptors were taken from an adult in good health.

This clone occurred once. The genes are TRBV12-3 or TRBV12-4 and TRBJ2-1; a weak D match, TRBD2 (6 bases). CDR3 length: 13 amino acids. Trimming pared 6 bases from V and 9 bases from J, leaving 15 bases between. DNA of the CDR3: TGTGCCAGCAGCGGGACTCGTTCGGCTGAGCAGTTCTTC. As protein: CASSGTRSAEQFF.

The rearrangement joins TRBV2 to TRBJ2-1; D is undetermined. CDR1 and CDR2 from the germline V gene are SNHLY and FYNNEI. The ends were cut back, 7 bases at V and 6 bases at J, with 13 bases in the middle. CDR3 length: 13 amino acids. CDR3 DNA sequence: TGTGCCAGCAACCCAGTCACGGGCAATGAGCAGTTCTTC. As protein: CASNPVTGNEQFF.

The chain links TRBV6-5 to TRBJ1-1; D perhaps matches TRBD1 (5 bases). Trimming shortened V by 2 bases and J by 0 bases, and 10 bases separated the two germline ends. The germline gives CDR1 MNHEY, CDR2 SVGAGI. The CDR3 length is 15 residues. The CDR3 reads CASSYGTGLNTEAFF. CDR3 coding DNA: TGTGCCAGCAGTTACGGTACAGGTCTGAACACTGAAGCTTTCTTT.

The gene calls are TRBV15 and TRBJ1-1, with D unclear. Deletions cut 0 bases from V and 0 bases from J, with 8 bases between. Germline V CDR1 and CDR2: LNHNV, YYDKDF (reference sequence). The CDR3 extends over 15 amino acids. CDR3 protein: CATSRDPALNTEAFF. The CDR3, as DNA: TGTGCCACCAGCAGAGATCCTGCCTTGAACACTGAAGCTTTCTTT.

Only one count was recorded for this clone. Here the CDR3 reads CASSSMTGEQETQYF. CDR3 bases: TGTGCCAGCAGCTCGATGACAGGAGAACAAGAGACCCAGTACTTC. The chain couples TRBV13 to TRBJ2-5; the D gene is possibly TRBD1 (6 bases). The germline V gene encodes CDR1 PRHDT and CDR2 FYEKMQ (reference sequence). The CDR3 covers 15 residues. V was clipped by 4 bases and J by 2 bases, with 14 bases between them.

The rearrangement uses TRBV6-5 and TRBJ1-5; D gene ambiguous. The germline V and J ends were trimmed by 6 bases and 0 bases, with 12 bases remaining between them. The CDR3 sequence is 15 residues long. From germline, CDR1 is MNHEY and CDR2 SVGAGI. CDR3 coding DNA: TGTGCCAGCAGGTGGACGAGTGGTAGCAATCAGCCCCAGCATTTT. It codes for CASRWTSGSNQPQHF.

The chain recombines TRBV14 with TRBJ1-5; the match to TRBD1 covers 7 bases. Trimming removed 0 bases from V and 2 bases from J; junction bases left unmatched: 7. Germline-derived CDR1 and CDR2 are SGHDN and FVKESK. The CDR3 consists of 17 residues. CDR3 in DNA: TGTGCCAGCAGCCAAGACGAGACAGGGATAGGCAATCAGCCCCAGCATTTT. Its protein is CASSQDETGIGNQPQHF.

CDR3 protein: CASSWTAPNQPQHF. CDR3 DNA: TGTGCCAGCAGTTGGACTGCCCCAAATCAGCCCCAGCATTTT. The chain joins TRBV6-5 to TRBJ1-5; the D is unclear. V dropped 4 bases and J dropped 4 bases, with 11 bases sitting between them. The CDR3 runs to 14 residues. Germline values: CDR1 MNHEY, CDR2 SVGAGI.

The rearrangement uses TRBV11-2 and TRBJ2-5; 10 nucleotides align to TRBD2. This CDR3 has 15 residues. V lost 1 base, J lost 6 bases, and 5 bases stayed unmatched. Germline-derived CDR1 and CDR2 are SGHAT and FQNNGV. CDR3 residues: CASSLGLSGGKTQYF. CDR3 nucleotide sequence: TGTGCCAGCAGCTTAGGGCTTAGCGGGGGGAAGACCCAGTACTTC.

The chain combines TRBV7-9 with TRBJ2-3; D is undetermined. Between the trimmed V and J ends, which lost 0 bases and 0 bases, there was a span of 4 bases. Germline CDR1 and CDR2: SEHNR and FQNEAQ (reference sequence). CDR3 length equals 14 residues. The CDR3: CASSLADSTDTQYF. For the CDR3, the DNA is TGTGCCAGCAGCTTAGCCGACAGCACAGATACGCAGTATTTT.